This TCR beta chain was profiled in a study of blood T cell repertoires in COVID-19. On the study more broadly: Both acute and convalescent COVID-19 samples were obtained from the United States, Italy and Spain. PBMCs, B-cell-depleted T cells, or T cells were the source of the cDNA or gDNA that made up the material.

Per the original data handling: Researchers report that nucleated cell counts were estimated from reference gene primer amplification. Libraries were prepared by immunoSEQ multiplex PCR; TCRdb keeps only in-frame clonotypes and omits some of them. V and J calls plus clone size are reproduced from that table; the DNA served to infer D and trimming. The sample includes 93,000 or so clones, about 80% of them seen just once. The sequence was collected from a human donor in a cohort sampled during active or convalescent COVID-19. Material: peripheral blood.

CDR3 sequence (DNA): TGTGCCAGCAGTTACTGCCGGGCAGGGGAGGGCTATGGCTACACCTTC. Residues: CASSYCRAGEGYGYTF. J is TRBJ1-2 and V is TRBV6-2 or TRBV6-3; D may be TRBD1 (6 bases). This CDR3 is built from 16 residues. Germline-derived CDR1 and CDR2 are MNHEY and SVGEGT. Trimming stripped 1 base from V and 4 bases from J, with 16 bases between.